This T cell receptor (beta chain) was recovered during a study of OX40 agonist ivuxolimab in advanced cancers. For the study at large: Ivuxolimab, which patients received intravenously every 2 weeks, was dosed at 0.01 to 10 mg/kg. Regarding the study as a whole: Clonal expansion was seen in CD4+ and CD8+ blood T cells by week 6 at 0.1 to 3.0 mg/kg.

The assay was immunoSEQ multiplex PCR, and TCRdb's table has in-frame clones only and misses some. In the table there are some 35,000 clones, about three quarters of which are singletons. As regards this clone: What it recognizes is unknown. At the DNA level, this CDR3 is encoded by other sequences in the same sample as well.

This CDR3 is 17 amino acids long. Germline-derived CDR1 and CDR2 are MDHEN and SYDVKM. V shed 3 bases and J 6 bases; nucleotides not matched to a gene: 11. The TCR comes from an adult with an advanced solid tumor such as melanoma, head and neck, liver or kidney cancer. Sequences were derived from CD4+ or CD8+ T cells sorted from blood, sampled in a trial of the OX40 agonist ivuxolimab. The V and J genes are TRBV28 and TRBJ2-2; 9 bases are shared with TRBD2. Written as DNA, the CDR3 is TGTGCCAGCAGTTTGACTAGCGGAGCTGGACCGGCCGGGGAGCTGTTTTTT. Its translation is CASSLTSGAGPAGELFF.